Shown below are 17 T cell receptor beta chains from a single sample sequenced in a study of blood T cells in healthy people across ages. Together with a sample-barcoded 5' primer, a J-beta primer mix was included in a second PCR lasting about 6 to 11 cycles. TCRdb reprocessed the 5' RACE reads with MiXCR, giving one entry per CDR3 protein. Among roughly 680,000 distinct CDR3 sequences, more than 45% were seen once, and the ten largest hold about 13%. Sequencing input: blood. Every receptor here comes from a woman at least 80 years old in good health.

This chain connects TRBV25-1 to TRBJ1-1; D is undetermined. The germline V gene has CDR1 MGHDK and CDR2 SYGVNS. The CDR3 runs to 12 residues. Deletions cut 4 bases from V and 4 bases from J, with 7 bases between. Here the CDR3 reads CASSGSPTEAFF. CDR3 nucleotide sequence: TGTGCCAGCAGTGGGTCCCCCACTGAAGCTTTCTTT.

The chain is built from TRBV15 and TRBJ2-3, with a possible D match to TRBD2 (5 bases). Trimming took 0 bases from V and 2 from J, leaving 9 bases between them. This CDR3 is 15 amino acids long. Germline CDR1 is LNHNV and CDR2 is YYDKDF (reference sequence). CDR3 protein: CATSRDRGITDTQYF. CDR3 DNA: TGTGCCACCAGCAGAGACAGAGGGATCACAGATACGCAGTATTTT.

The chain links TRBV20-1 to TRBJ2-3; D possibly corresponds to TRBD2 (5 bases). The ends were cut back, 6 bases at V and 6 bases at J, with 31 bases in the middle. This CDR3 spans 18 amino acids. CDR1 is DFQATT, CDR2 SNEGSKA, per germline (reference sequence). The CDR3, as DNA: TGCAGTGCCAAGACTATAAAACAGTTGAGGGTCCCGTCTGATACGCAGTATTTT. Protein product: CSAKTIKQLRVPSDTQYF.

The chain recombines TRBV18 with TRBJ2-7; possible D gene TRBD1, 6 bases. Trimming pared 2 bases from V and 4 bases from J, leaving 18 bases between. The CDR3 has 16 residues. Germline V gene data show CDR1 as KGHSH and CDR2 as LQKENI. The CDR3 region has the DNA TGTGCCAGCTCACCATCCCACGGACAGAACCTGTACGAGCAGTACTTC. Amino acid sequence: CASSPSHGQNLYEQYF.

This clonotype was picked up a small number of times. The V gene is TRBV27, the J gene TRBJ2-7, with D possibly TRBD1 on 5 matching bases. Germline V CDR1 and CDR2: MNHEY, SMNVEV (reference sequence). The CDR3 spans 14 residues. Trimming took off 5 bases at V and 3 bases at J, with 14 bases between the two ends. CDR3 bases: TGTGCCAGCAGTAAACAGGTCCGCGGCTACGAGCAGTACTTC. Translated, it gives CASSKQVRGYEQYF.

This clonotype occurred once. This chain links TRBV10-2 with TRBJ2-3, with 7 bases matching TRBD2. J lost 4 bases, V lost 7 bases, and 14 bases had no gene match. The CDR3 has 16 amino acids. The V gene's germline CDR1 is WSHSY and CDR2 SAAADI. In nucleotides, the CDR3 is TGCGCCAGCACCGAGGACTGGCGGGAGCCGGCAGATACGCAGTATTTT. Protein product: CASTEDWREPADTQYF.

The genes are TRBV20-1 and TRBJ2-7; D is unresolved. The J call may be in error: the DNA end matches TRBJ2-5 better. In germline, CDR1 is DFQATT, CDR2 SNEGSKA (reference sequence). This CDR3 comprises 12 residues. CDR3 region: CSAREGIKTQYF. For the CDR3, the DNA is TGCAGTGCTAGAGAAGGGATTAAGACCCAGTACTTC.

This clonotype was counted a single time. Given a much more abundant clone one base away, this may be a read error. The gene calls are TRBV20-1 and TRBJ2-6; D gene ambiguous. This CDR3 comprises 11 residues. CDR1 and CDR2 (germline): DFQATT, SNEGSKA (reference sequence). The CDR3 sequence is CGAGRANVLTF. In DNA form, the CDR3 reads TGCGGTGCTGGTCGGGCCAACGTCCTGACTTTC.

The chain employs TRBV7-9 and TRBJ2-5; D uncertain. CDR1 is SEHNR, CDR2 FQNEAQ, per germline (reference sequence). The ends were cut back, 2 bases at V and 1 base at J, with 8 bases in the middle. The CDR3 is 14 amino acids. CDR3 in amino acids: CASSLTDAQETQYF. The CDR3 DNA reads TGTGCCAGCAGCTTAACAGACGCCCAAGAGACCCAGTACTTC.

This clonotype was counted between two and nine times. The chain is built from TRBV5-1 and TRBJ2-1; the match to TRBD2 covers 7 bases. Per germline, CDR1 SGHRS and CDR2 YFSETQ. CDR3 length: 15 amino acids. The J segment lost 8 bases and the V segment lost 2 bases, leaving 10 bases of the junction unmatched. The CDR3 is CASSFGLADPDEQFF. The CDR3 DNA reads TGCGCCAGCAGCTTCGGCCTAGCGGATCCCGATGAGCAGTTCTTC.

Concerning this clonotype: This clone may be a read error of a much larger clone one base away. V is TRBV7-2 and J is TRBJ2-5; D is unclear. The CDR3 is 15 amino acids. Germline CDR1 reads SGHTA; CDR2 reads FQGNSA. The CDR3 protein is CACSLGVHSQETQYF. The CDR3 DNA is TGTGCCTGCAGCTTAGGCGTCCACAGCCAAGAGACCCAGTACTTC.

In regard to this clonotype: A much larger clonotype is one base distant, so this may be a read error. This chain joins TRBV5-4 and TRBJ2-5; D is possibly TRBD2 (5 bases). Trimming shortened V by 5 bases and J by 2 bases, and 16 bases separated the two germline ends. CDR3 length equals 15 residues. Germline V lookup: CDR1 SGHNT, CDR2 YYREEE (reference sequence). The CDR3 reads CASSAKTNTQETQYF. In nucleotides, the CDR3 is TGTGCCAGCAGTGCGAAGACTAACACGCAAGAGACCCAGTACTTC.

This clonotype showed up just a few times. The genes are TRBV14 and TRBJ2-7; D uncertain. The CDR3 is 14 amino acids. The ends were cut back, 1 base at V and 6 bases at J, with 13 bases in the middle. The germline gives CDR1 SGHDN, CDR2 FVKESK. CDR3 DNA sequence: TGTGCCAGCAGCCAAGCGTACAGAAGGTGCGAGCAGTACTTC. Translating it yields CASSQAYRRCEQYF.

This clonotype came up many times. The chain is built from TRBV4-2 and TRBJ2-1; 14 bases map to TRBD2. The CDR3 has 17 residues. V shed 1 base, J shed 5 bases, and the junction held 4 bases outside the gene matches. Germline assignment: CDR1 LGHNA and CDR2 YNFKEQ. This CDR3 is CASSQGRLAGGHNEQFF. The CDR3 DNA follows: TGTGCCAGCAGCCAAGGGAGACTAGCGGGAGGGCACAATGAGCAGTTCTTC.

The chain combines TRBV20-1 with TRBJ1-5; D may be TRBD1 (6 bases). CDR1 is DFQATT and CDR2 is SNEGSKA in the germline V gene (reference sequence). The CDR3 is made up of 16 amino acids. V gave up 3 bases and J gave up 0 bases, with 15 bases separating them. The CDR3 region has the DNA TGCAGTGCTAGGAGGGGGGGGGCGCTTAGCAATCAGCCCCAGCATTTT. This encodes CSARRGGALSNQPQHF.

This sequence joins TRBV6-6 and TRBJ1-2; 9 nucleotides line up with TRBD1. This CDR3 spans 14 amino acids. Germline values: CDR1 MNHNY, CDR2 SVGAGI (reference sequence). V lost 6 bases to trimming and J lost 7 bases; unmatched junction nucleotides: 9. The chain's CDR3 is CASSLGQGSGGYTF. CDR3 in DNA: TGTGCCAGCAGCCTGGGACAGGGCAGCGGTGGCTACACCTTC.

This clonotype was counted at least ten times. The chain carries TRBV6-5 and TRBJ1-5; D may be TRBD1 (5 bases). This CDR3 is built from 15 residues. V lost 3 bases, J lost 4 bases, and 13 bases lay in between. CDR1 and CDR2 (germline): MNHEY, SVGAGI. Here the CDR3 reads CASSYKWGGNQPQHF. The CDR3 DNA reads as TGTGCCAGCAGTTATAAGTGGGGGGGTAATCAGCCCCAGCATTTT.